This T cell receptor (beta chain) was sequenced for a study of T cell clonality in common variable immunodeficiency. The CDR3 has 13 amino acids. The germline CDR1 and CDR2 sequences are GTSNPN and SVGIG (reference sequence). Patients and controls were mostly of Caucasian heritage. Each donor provided roughly 4.5 to 8.5 ml of heparinized whole blood. In the case of this clone: Its specificity is not known. Coverage ceases 3 residues before the CDR3 finishes, and the germline J gene fills in the end.

The study's findings and limits: CVID subjects shared fewer TCRbeta clones than healthy controls did. Fewer deletions and N-nucleotide insertions were reportedly seen in common variable immunodeficiency TCR beta sequences.

Sequenced by immunoSEQ multiplex PCR; TCRdb stores in-frame clones only, minus some. The repertoire shows about 32,000 clones, none seen only once; the top ten take about 9.9%. This chain joins TRBV30 and TRBJ1-2; D may be TRBD1 (5 bases). The receptor was derived from a person aged 18-69 years in good health. Sequencing was performed on peripheral blood mononuclear cells. The CDR3 bases that were read are TGTGCCTGGAGCATCACGGGAGGGGATACC. This gives the protein CAWSITGGDT. From start to end, the CDR3 is CAWSITGGDTYTF.